One and the same sample provided the 14 T cell receptor beta chains below, sequenced in a study of T cells after yellow fever vaccination (dated by TCRdb to between 2019 and 2020). Library generation was performed with 5' RACE. The sequencer listed for this sample is Illumina HiSeq 2500. TCRdb trimmed public reads at Q25 via fastp, called clones via MiXCR and kept in-frame beta chains. Identical CDR3 proteins give one entry, which carries the most common genes and DNA. The sample table lists around 350,000 distinct CDR3 sequences, about 6.2% of them with a count of one. Around 16% of the sample lies in the top ten. The treatment or condition label, as the study defines it: live attenuated yellow fever vaccine strain. The source was PBMCs, collected 5 days after the yellow fever booster vaccination. These receptors were taken from a young man who received the YFV17D yellow fever vaccine.

This clonotype was seen a few times. The V call is TRBV6-2 or TRBV6-3, the J call TRBJ1-1, with D perhaps matching TRBD1 (6 bases). Trimming took 4 bases from V and 3 from J, leaving 18 bases between them. The CDR3 runs 16 residues. Germline V gene lookup returns CDR1 MNHEY and CDR2 SVGEGT. Written as DNA, the CDR3 is TGTGCCAGCAGTTTCTCTGGGGGCACAAAATACACTGAAGCTTTCTTT. Amino acid sequence: CASSFSGGTKYTEAFF.

This clonotype was observed a handful of times. The chain uses TRBV20-1 and TRBJ2-1; D may be TRBD2 (6 bases). The length of the CDR3 is 15 residues. Germline V CDR1 and CDR2: DFQATT, SNEGSKA (reference sequence). V was cut by 3 bases and J by 6 bases, with 18 bases left in between. The chain's CDR3 is CSARAGTPLANEQFF. Here the CDR3 DNA reads TGCAGTGCTAGGGCTGGGACTCCTTTGGCCAATGAGCAGTTCTTC.

This clonotype was recorded many times. V is TRBV20-1 and J is TRBJ2-5, with 11 bases aligning to TRBD2. This CDR3 is 15 amino acids long. The germline CDR1 and CDR2 sequences are DFQATT and SNEGSKA (reference sequence). The J segment lost 5 bases and the V segment lost 2 bases, leaving 7 bases of the junction unmatched. The CDR3 DNA sequence: TGCAGTGCTAGACTAGCGGGAGGCGGAGGGGAGACCCAGTACTTC. Translation gives CSARLAGGGGETQYF.

V gene TRBV28 combines with J gene TRBJ2-7, with TRBD2 matching over 7 bases. CDR3 size: 15 residues. The V gene's germline CDR1 is MDHEN and CDR2 SYDVKM. Trimming at V came to 7 bases and at J to 3 bases, leaving 12 bases not matched to a gene. The CDR3 reads CASTYRASGIYEQYF. CDR3 sequence (DNA): TGTGCCAGCACCTACCGGGCGAGCGGGATCTACGAGCAGTACTTC.

Ten or more counts support this clonotype. The V and J genes are TRBV6-2 or TRBV6-3 and TRBJ2-4, with D possibly TRBD2 on 6 matching bases. CDR1 and CDR2 from the germline V gene are MNHEY and SVGEGT. Trimming left V 5 bases short and J 1 base short, with 12 bases between. The CDR3 runs 15 residues. The CDR3 sequence is CASSGPGTAKNIQYF. CDR3 sequence (DNA): TGTGCCAGCAGTGGGCCAGGGACTGCCAAAAACATTCAGTACTTC.

The CDR3 loop is CASSQDRLNSNYEQYF. CDR3 nucleotide sequence: TGTGCCAGCAGCCAAGATAGGCTAAACTCAAACTACGAGCAGTACTTC. This chain connects TRBV4-2 to TRBJ2-7; D is undetermined. This CDR3 is built from 16 residues. Deletions cut 0 bases from V and 3 bases from J, with 15 bases between. Germline CDR1 reads LGHNA; CDR2 reads YNFKEQ.

This clonotype was observed at least ten times. The V and J genes are TRBV19 and TRBJ1-1; D gene unclear. In germline, CDR1 is LNHDA, CDR2 SQIVND (reference sequence). The V and J ends lost 2 bases and 0 bases respectively, with 10 bases between them. The CDR3 is 15 amino acids. The chain's CDR3 is CASSILASVNTEAFF. The CDR3 DNA follows: TGTGCCAGTAGTATATTGGCCAGTGTGAACACTGAAGCTTTCTTT. Variable domain in full (rest from reference TRBV19 and TRBJ1-1): DGGITQSPKYLFRKEGQNVTLSCEQNLNHDAMYWYRQDPGQGLRLIYYSQIVNDFQKGDIAEGYSVSREKKESFPLTVTSAQKNPTAFYLCASSILASVNTEAFFGQGTRLTVV.

This clonotype was counted between two and nine times. The chain employs TRBV20-1 and TRBJ2-7; the match to TRBD2 covers 7 bases. CDR1 is DFQATT and CDR2 is SNEGSKA in the germline V gene (reference sequence). There are 13 residues in the CDR3. V was clipped by 3 bases and J by 3 bases; unmatched bases: 5. DNA for the CDR3: TGCAGTGCTAGTGGGGGGGGGATCTACGAGCAGTACTTC. Amino acid sequence: CSASGGGIYEQYF.

This chain links TRBV20-1 with TRBJ2-1, with 8 bases lining up with TRBD2. Germline V gene sequence: CDR1 DFQATT, CDR2 SNEGSKA (reference sequence). The ends lost 0 bases at V and 1 base at J; junction bases unmatched: 5. This CDR3 has 16 amino acids. The CDR3 DNA is TGCAGTGCTAGAGAATCTAGCGGGCTTTCCTACAATGAGCAGTTCTTC. Its translation is CSARESSGLSYNEQFF.

Concerning this clonotype: A clone one base away is much larger, so this may be a read error. The rearrangement links TRBV7-2 to TRBJ2-7, with D perhaps TRBD1 (6 bases). The germline V gene encodes CDR1 SGHTA and CDR2 FQGNSA. The CDR3 runs 16 residues. The CDR3 DNA is TGTTCCAGCAGCCTAAGAGGCAGGGGTGGTTACTACGAGCAGTACTTC. Its protein product is CSSSLRGRGGYYEQYF.

The rearrangement joins TRBV20-1 to TRBJ1-5; no clear D gene. Per germline, CDR1 DFQATT and CDR2 SNEGSKA (reference sequence). Trimming stripped 6 bases from V and 4 bases from J, with 16 bases between. CDR3 size: 14 residues. The CDR3 nucleotides are TGCAGTGCCAACGTCGGGGTACTAAATCAGCCCCAGCATTTT. Protein: CSANVGVLNQPQHF.

The chain employs TRBV14 and TRBJ2-1; D is perhaps TRBD2 (6 bases). CDR1 and CDR2 (germline): SGHDN, FVKESK. Trimming cost V 1 base and J 0 bases, with 13 bases left between them. This CDR3 region has 17 residues. The CDR3: CASSQVGGSPSYNEQFF. The CDR3 coding sequence is TGTGCCAGCAGCCAAGTTGGAGGGTCTCCCTCCTACAATGAGCAGTTCTTC.

The sample holds many counts of this clonotype. The chain carries TRBV20-1 and TRBJ2-2; the match to TRBD2 covers 7 bases. The CDR3 runs to 16 residues. J lost 4 bases, V lost 1 base, and 9 bases had no gene match. The germline CDR1 and CDR2 sequences are DFQATT and SNEGSKA (reference sequence). The CDR3 nucleotides read TGCAGTGCTAGAGGGGGGGGAGGGCCGGGCACCGGGGAGCTGTTTTTT. It translates to CSARGGGGPGTGELFF.

In this sample, this clonotype turned up a few times. The V and J genes are TRBV20-1 and TRBJ2-1; D is unresolved. Deletions cut 3 bases from V and 0 bases from J, with 9 bases between. This CDR3 region has 14 residues. Germline-derived CDR1 and CDR2 are DFQATT and SNEGSKA (reference sequence). CDR3 nucleotide sequence: TGCAGTGCTAGTGCCCAGAGCTCCTACAATGAGCAGTTCTTC. Its translation: CSASAQSSYNEQFF.